This T cell receptor beta chain emerged from a study of blood T cell repertoires in COVID-19. About the research overall: COVID-19 samples, acute and convalescent, were from the United States, Italy and Spain. PBMCs, B-cell-depleted T cells, or T cells were the source of the cDNA or gDNA that made up the material.

The CDR3 has 14 residues. Germline-derived CDR1 and CDR2 are SGHRS and YFSETQ. Losses at the gene ends were 3 bases for V and 8 bases for J; bases not matched to a gene: 6. Under the authors' procedure: From reference gene primer amplification, estimates of nucleated cell counts were derived. Sequenced by immunoSEQ multiplex PCR; TCRdb stores in-frame clones only, minus some. Clonal size and the V and J genes are those of that table, whereas D and trimming came from the DNA. The repertoire includes approximately 250,000 clones, around 84% of them detected once, and about 2.1% sits in the top ten. The source is a middle-aged man who had recovered from COVID-19. The chain carries TRBV5-1 and TRBJ1-4; 8 nucleotides match TRBD1. Sequencing was performed on peripheral blood. The CDR3: CASSSDRGKEKLFF. In DNA form, the CDR3 reads TGCGCCAGCAGCTCAGACAGGGGCAAGGAAAAACTGTTTTTT.